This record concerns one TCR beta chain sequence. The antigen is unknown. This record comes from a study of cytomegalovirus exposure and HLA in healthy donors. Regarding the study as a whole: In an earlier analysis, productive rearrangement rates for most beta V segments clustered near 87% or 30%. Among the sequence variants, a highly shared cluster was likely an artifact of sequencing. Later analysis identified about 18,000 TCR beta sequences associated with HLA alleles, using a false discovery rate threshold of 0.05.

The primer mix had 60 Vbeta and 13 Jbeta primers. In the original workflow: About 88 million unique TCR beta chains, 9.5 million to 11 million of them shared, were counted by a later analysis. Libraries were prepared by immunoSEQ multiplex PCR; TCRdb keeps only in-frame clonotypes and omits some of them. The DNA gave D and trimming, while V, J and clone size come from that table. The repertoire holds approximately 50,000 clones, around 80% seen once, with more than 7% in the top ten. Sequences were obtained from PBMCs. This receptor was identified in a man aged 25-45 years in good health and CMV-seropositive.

CDR3 DNA sequence: TGTGCCAGCAGCCTTGGGGGGGGAGCTACTGAAGCTTTCTTT. It yields the protein CASSLGGGATEAFF. The chain recombines TRBV2 with TRBJ1-1; the D gene is possibly TRBD1 (5 bases). The CDR3 contains 14 residues. CDR1 is SNHLY and CDR2 is FYNNEI in the germline V gene. Deletions cut 6 bases from V and 5 bases from J, with 16 bases between.